The 17 T cell receptor beta chains in this list originate from one sample, sequenced in a study of blood T cell repertoires in COVID-19. Some clones are missing from TCRdb's copy, which holds only in-frame ones; the method was immunoSEQ multiplex PCR. The profile shows approximately 170,000 clones, approximately 80% of them singletons. Sequencing input: peripheral blood. These receptors originate from a woman aged 45-59 years with acute or convalescent COVID-19.

This chain joins TRBV30 and TRBJ1-1, with 10 bases identical to TRBD1. V was clipped by 5 bases and J by 5 bases; unmatched bases: 2. The CDR3 contains 12 residues. Germline V gene data show CDR1 as GTSNPN and CDR2 as SVGIG (reference sequence). In nucleotides, the CDR3 is TGTGCCTGGGGGGACAGGGGAACTGAAGCTTTCTTT. Protein product: CAWGDRGTEAFF.

V is TRBV6-5 and J is TRBJ1-2, with D unclear. The V gene's germline CDR1 is MNHEY and CDR2 SVGAGI. The CDR3 contains 15 residues. V was pared by 0 bases and J by 3 bases, with 11 bases between. The CDR3: CASSYSIRGDYGYTF. CDR3 sequence (DNA): TGTGCCAGCAGTTACTCGATTCGGGGAGACTATGGCTACACCTTC.

This sequence joins TRBV10-2 and TRBJ2-7, with D perhaps matching TRBD2 (6 bases). The CDR3 extends over 16 amino acids. Germline CDR1 reads WSHSY; CDR2 reads SAAADI. Trimming left V 4 bases short and J 0 bases short, with 16 bases between. The chain's CDR3 is CASSGRGLLDSYEQYF. DNA of the CDR3: TGCGCCAGCAGTGGCCGGGGACTTCTTGACTCCTACGAGCAGTACTTC.

The chain carries TRBV6-5 and TRBJ1-5, with D perhaps matching TRBD1 (6 bases). Between the trimmed V and J ends, which lost 8 bases and 0 bases, there was a span of 14 bases. This CDR3 spans 15 amino acids. Looked up from germline, CDR1 is MNHEY and CDR2 is SVGAGI. The CDR3 DNA reads as TGTGCCAGCCGCTCATTACAGGGTAGCAATCAGCCCCAGCATTTT. It encodes CASRSLQGSNQPQHF.

The rearrangement joins TRBV6-4 to TRBJ2-1, with 10 bases that match TRBD1. The CDR3 totals 15 residues. CDR1 and CDR2 from the germline V gene are MRHNA and SNTAGT. V gave up 6 bases and J gave up 1 base; unmatched junction bases: 3. CDR3 amino acids: CASSVDRGSYNEQFF. In DNA, the CDR3 is TGTGCCAGCAGCGTGGACAGGGGGTCCTACAATGAGCAGTTCTTC.

The chain carries TRBV4-3 and TRBJ2-3; D is perhaps TRBD2 (6 bases). This CDR3 region has 16 residues. The V end was cut by 0 bases, the J end by 4 bases, with 14 bases between. CDR1 LGHNA and CDR2 YSLEER come from the germline V gene. The chain's CDR3 is CASSQDFGGEADTQYF. CDR3 bases: TGCGCCAGCAGCCAAGATTTCGGGGGTGAAGCAGATACGCAGTATTTT.

V and J are TRBV5-4 and TRBJ2-7; possible D gene TRBD2, 6 bases. The V and J ends lost 0 bases and 5 bases respectively, with 12 bases between them. This CDR3 has 14 amino acids. Germline-derived CDR1 and CDR2 are SGHNT and YYREEE (reference sequence). The CDR3 here is CASSLGLVGDEQYF. In DNA form, the CDR3 reads TGTGCCAGCAGCTTGGGACTAGTTGGGGACGAGCAGTACTTC.

The chain has TRBV14 and TRBJ1-1; perhaps TRBD1 as D (5 bases). CDR1 and CDR2 from the germline V gene are SGHDN and FVKESK. Trimming removed 4 bases from V and 3 bases from J, with 15 bases in between. The CDR3 is 15 residues long. As DNA, the CDR3 is TGTGCCAGCAGCCCCAGTTCAAGGGGATACACTGAAGCTTTCTTT. As protein: CASSPSSRGYTEAFF.

This clone was observed a handful of times. The rearrangement joins TRBV2 to TRBJ2-1; TRBD2 agrees at 7 bases. CDR1 and CDR2 (germline): SNHLY, FYNNEI. This CDR3 comprises 14 residues. Trimming at V came to 9 bases and at J to 0 bases, leaving 5 bases not matched to a gene. Written as DNA, the CDR3 is TGTGCCAGAGGCGGGAGTAGCTCCTACAATGAGCAGTTCTTC. Its translation: CARGGSSSYNEQFF.

The V gene is TRBV10-2, the J gene TRBJ2-1; 13 nucleotides align to TRBD2. The CDR3 extends over 15 amino acids. The V gene's germline CDR1 is WSHSY and CDR2 SAAADI. The ends lost 7 bases at V and 8 bases at J; junction bases unmatched: 8. CDR3 loop: CASTRTSGSIHEQFF. The CDR3 coding sequence is TGCGCCAGCACTCGGACTAGCGGGAGCATCCATGAGCAGTTCTTC.

This clone has at least ten counts. The chain combines TRBV19 with TRBJ1-1; D is possibly TRBD1 (6 bases). In germline, CDR1 is LNHDA, CDR2 SQIVND (reference sequence). V was trimmed by 9 bases and J by 0 bases, leaving 11 bases between them. The CDR3 spans 13 residues. The CDR3 is CASTDRLNTEAFF. The CDR3 DNA reads as TGTGCCAGCACGGACAGATTGAACACTGAAGCTTTCTTT.

This sequence joins TRBV15 and TRBJ1-2; D not resolved. The germline V and J ends were trimmed by 0 bases and 8 bases, with 13 bases remaining between them. The CDR3 loop spans 14 amino acids. CDR1 is LNHNV, CDR2 YYDKDF, per germline (reference sequence). CDR3 residues: CATSRDLGVEGYTF. The CDR3 DNA reads as TGTGCCACCAGCAGAGATCTCGGAGTGGAGGGCTACACCTTC.

V gene TRBV29-1 combines with J gene TRBJ1-1; the D is unclear. Trimming pared 6 bases from V and 1 base from J, leaving 9 bases between. The CDR3 has 12 residues. Germline lookup yields CDR1 SQVTM and CDR2 ANQGSEA. The CDR3 reads CSVLYRNTEAFF. DNA of the CDR3: TGCAGCGTCTTATATAGGAACACTGAAGCTTTCTTT.

The chain is built from TRBV6-6 and TRBJ1-1, with a tentative D call TRBD1 (6 bases). The CDR3 covers 15 residues. Trimming stripped 0 bases from V and 6 bases from J, with 14 bases between. Germline V gene data show CDR1 as MNHNY and CDR2 as SVGAGI (reference sequence). CDR3 sequence reads: CASSYSGGSYPEAFF. Written as DNA, the CDR3 is TGTGCCAGCAGTTACTCAGGGGGATCTTACCCTGAAGCTTTCTTT.

The rearrangement joins TRBV6-1 to TRBJ1-1; 7 bases line up with TRBD1. This CDR3 contains 15 residues. V trimming: 3 bases; J trimming: 3 bases; junction bases outside the gene matches: 7. CDR1 is MNHNS and CDR2 is SASEGT in the germline V gene. For the CDR3, the DNA is TGTGCCAGCAGTGAGATAAACACAGGGGACACTGAAGCTTTCTTT. Translated: CASSEINTGDTEAFF.

The chain has TRBV3-1 (or the pseudogene TRBV3-2) and TRBJ2-6; 9 bases map to TRBD1. Unmatched junction bases numbered 8, after V lost 4 bases and J lost 4 bases. Germline loops: CDR1 LGHDT, CDR2 YNNKEL (reference sequence). The CDR3 is made up of 17 amino acids. The CDR3: CASSRQTGGIGANVLTF. CDR3 in DNA: TGTGCCAGCAGCCGTCAAACAGGGGGCATCGGGGCCAACGTCCTGACTTTC.

This clone is a singleton in its sample. The rearrangement links TRBV6-5 to TRBJ1-4, with D possibly TRBD1 on 5 matching bases. The germline gives CDR1 MNHEY, CDR2 SVGAGI. This CDR3 has 15 amino acids. Trimming pared 5 bases from V and 4 bases from J, leaving 14 bases between. CDR3: CASSPLRAINEKLFF. CDR3 bases: TGTGCCAGCAGTCCCCTCAGGGCTATTAATGAAAAACTGTTTTTT.